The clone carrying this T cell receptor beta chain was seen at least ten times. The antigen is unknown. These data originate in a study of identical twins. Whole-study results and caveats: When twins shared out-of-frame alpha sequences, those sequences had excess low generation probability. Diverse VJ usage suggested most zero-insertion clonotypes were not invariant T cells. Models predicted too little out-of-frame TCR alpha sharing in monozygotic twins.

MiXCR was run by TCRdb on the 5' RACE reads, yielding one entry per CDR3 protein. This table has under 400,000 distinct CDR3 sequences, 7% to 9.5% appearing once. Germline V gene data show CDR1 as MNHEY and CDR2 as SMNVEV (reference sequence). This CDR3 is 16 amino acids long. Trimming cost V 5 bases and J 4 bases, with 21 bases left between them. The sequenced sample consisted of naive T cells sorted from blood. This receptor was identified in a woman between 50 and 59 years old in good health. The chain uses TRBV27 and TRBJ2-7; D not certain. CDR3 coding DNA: TGTGCCAGCAGTCACGGTCCGGAAGGGATCAAATACGAGCAGTACTTC. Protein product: CASSHGPEGIKYEQYF.